The 32 T cell receptor beta chains reported below all come from one sample, sequenced in a study of blood T cell repertoires in COVID-19. Libraries were prepared by immunoSEQ multiplex PCR; TCRdb keeps only in-frame clonotypes and omits some of them. The table includes roughly 260,000 clones, 75% to 90% detected once. Specimen: PBMCs or T cells enriched from blood (not recorded which). Every receptor here comes from a woman aged 25 to 39 with acute COVID-19.

This clone was recorded once. In DNA form, the CDR3 reads TGTGCCAGCAGTTTAAGACACCCCTACGAGCAGTACTTC. Translating gives CASSLRHPYEQYF. V and J are TRBV28 and TRBJ2-7; no clear D. Between the trimmed V and J ends, which lost 2 bases and 2 bases, there was a span of 7 bases. This CDR3 is 13 amino acids long. CDR1 is MDHEN, CDR2 SYDVKM, per germline. Full variable domain (remainder filled in from reference TRBV28 and TRBJ2-7): DVKVTQSSRYLVKRTGEKVFLECVQDMDHENMFWYRQDPGLGLRLIYFSYDVKMKEKGDIPEGYSVSREKKERFSLILESASTNQTSMYLCASSLRHPYEQYFGPGTRLTVT.

V gene TRBV5-1 combines with J gene TRBJ2-1; maybe TRBD2 (5 bases). Germline assignment: CDR1 SGHRS and CDR2 YFSETQ. The CDR3 is 13 amino acids. The V end was cut by 4 bases, the J end by 7 bases, with 12 bases between. As DNA, the CDR3 is TGCGCCAGCAGCCCACACCGGGAAAATGAGCAGTTCTTC. Its protein product is CASSPHRENEQFF. Combining the CDR3 with reference TRBV5-1 and TRBJ2-1 gives the whole variable domain KAGVTQTPRYLIKTRGQQVTLSCSPISGHRSVSWYQQTPGQGLQFLFEYFSETQRNKGNFPGRFSGRQFSNSRSEMNVSTLELGDSALYLCASSPHRENEQFFGPGTRLTVL.

The chain is built from TRBV7-2 and TRBJ2-2; TRBD1 is a possible D gene (5 bases). The V gene lost 6 bases and the J gene lost 5 bases, with 16 bases spanning the gap. The CDR3 extends over 15 amino acids. Germline V gene lookup returns CDR1 SGHTA and CDR2 FQGNSA. CDR3 in DNA: TGTGCCAGCAGTTCAAAAGGTCAGGGTACCGGGGAGCTGTTTTTT. Translating it yields CASSSKGQGTGELFF.

The chain uses TRBV15 and TRBJ1-5; a possible D gene is TRBD1 (5 bases). Trimming cost V 1 base and J 5 bases, with 12 bases left between them. Germline CDR1 and CDR2: LNHNV and YYDKDF (reference sequence). The CDR3 spans 15 residues. The CDR3 sequence is CATSRGQTGDQPQHF. DNA of the CDR3: TGTGCCACCAGCAGAGGACAGACTGGGGATCAGCCCCAGCATTTT.

The chain uses TRBV6-5 and TRBJ2-7; 8 bases agree with TRBD1. V was pared by 4 bases and J by 6 bases, with 8 bases of the junction left unmatched. CDR3 length: 14 residues. The germline V gene encodes CDR1 MNHEY and CDR2 SVGAGI. The DNA for the CDR3 is TGTGCCAGCAGTTTCGGGGGTACAGGGGGCGAGCAGTACTTC. Translation: CASSFGGTGGEQYF.

The chain is built from TRBV19 and TRBJ2-1, with 10 positions matching TRBD1. Unmatched junction bases numbered 3, after V lost 6 bases and J lost 1 base. The CDR3 runs 15 residues. In germline, CDR1 is LNHDA, CDR2 SQIVND (reference sequence). The chain's CDR3 is CASSLDRGSYNEQFF. CDR3 DNA: TGTGCCAGTAGCCTGGACAGGGGGTCCTACAATGAGCAGTTCTTC.

A few counts support this clone. The V gene is TRBV14, the J gene TRBJ2-1; D may be TRBD1 (6 bases). The germline V gene has CDR1 SGHDN and CDR2 FVKESK. The CDR3 extends over 15 amino acids. Trimming took 4 bases from V and 5 from J, leaving 15 bases between them. The DNA of the CDR3 is TGTGCCAGCAGCCTGAGAACAGGGTTCCACAATGAGCAGTTCTTC. This gives the protein CASSLRTGFHNEQFF.

J is TRBJ1-5 and V is TRBV5-1; D may be TRBD1 (6 bases). Trimming stripped 0 bases from V and 2 bases from J, with 12 bases between. Germline V gene lookup returns CDR1 SGHRS and CDR2 YFSETQ. The CDR3 has 16 amino acids. The CDR3 bases are TGCGCCAGCAGCTTGGGGCCAGGGGTGGGCAATCAGCCCCAGCATTTT. This encodes CASSLGPGVGNQPQHF.

Written as DNA, the CDR3 is TGTGCCAGCTCCCACGGTAGCGGGAGCTATCAAGAGACCCAGTACTTC. This translates into CASSHGSGSYQETQYF. The chain is built from TRBV7-3 and TRBJ2-5, with 9 nucleotides matching TRBD2. The CDR3 runs 16 residues. Germline V CDR1 and CDR2: SGHTA, FQGTGA. V gave up 8 bases and J gave up 2 bases; unmatched junction bases: 12.

This sequence joins TRBV7-9 and TRBJ2-5; tentative D call: TRBD2 (5 bases). Germline CDR1 reads SEHNR; CDR2 reads FQNEAQ (reference sequence). The CDR3 is made up of 15 amino acids. The V gene lost 1 base and the J gene lost 4 bases, with 13 bases spanning the gap. In nucleotides, the CDR3 is TGTGCCAGCAGCTTAGGCTTCGGGATGGGAGAGACCCAGTACTTC. It codes for CASSLGFGMGETQYF.

The chain employs TRBV14 and TRBJ1-5, with TRBD1 as a possible D gene (6 bases). Germline values: CDR1 SGHDN, CDR2 FVKESK. V lost 3 bases and J lost 6, with 9 bases in between. This CDR3 region has 13 residues. Written as DNA, the CDR3 is TGTGCCAGCAGCCAGGACAGCGGTCAGCCCCAGCATTTT. Translating it yields CASSQDSGQPQHF.

This chain links TRBV9 with TRBJ1-3, with 9 bases that match TRBD1. The CDR3 is 18 amino acids. Germline CDR1 is SGDLS and CDR2 is YYNGEE. J lost 1 base, V lost 0 bases, and 8 bases had no gene match. The CDR3 sequence: CASSVGGRGTGSGNTIYF. The CDR3 DNA follows: TGTGCCAGCAGCGTAGGGGGCCGTGGGACAGGGTCTGGAAACACCATATATTTT.

This rearrangement joins TRBV5-5 to TRBJ2-1; TRBD2 matches 8 bases. The CDR3 extends over 15 amino acids. The ends lost 0 bases at V and 6 bases at J; junction bases unmatched: 5. Germline values: CDR1 SGHKS, CDR2 YYEKEE (reference sequence). CDR3 sequence (DNA): TGTGCCAGCAGCTTGGGGCTAGCGGGCGGCAATGAGCAGTTCTTC. Protein sequence: CASSLGLAGGNEQFF.

J is TRBJ2-7 and V is TRBV3-1 (or the pseudogene TRBV3-2); TRBD1 aligns across 7 bases. The CDR3 sequence is 13 residues long. Germline V CDR1 and CDR2: LGHDT, YNNKEL (reference sequence). V lost 6 bases and J lost 6; bases outside the gene matches: 8. CDR3 loop: CASSRRQGVEQYF. The CDR3 DNA is TGTGCCAGCAGTCGAAGACAGGGCGTCGAGCAGTACTTC.

The V call is TRBV28, the J call TRBJ2-5, with 9 bases fitting TRBD1. The CDR3 contains 16 residues. Per germline, CDR1 MDHEN and CDR2 SYDVKM. Unmatched junction bases numbered 14, after V lost 7 bases and J lost 5 bases. The CDR3: CASTPHTDRGGETQYF. For the CDR3, the DNA is TGTGCCAGCACTCCCCACACGGACAGGGGAGGGGAGACCCAGTACTTC.

The rearrangement uses TRBV5-8 and TRBJ1-4, with 11 bases identical to TRBD1. Germline CDR1 reads SGHTS; CDR2 reads YDEGEE. V shed 4 bases, J shed 5 bases, and the junction held 10 bases outside the gene matches. The CDR3 extends over 17 amino acids. The chain's CDR3 is CASSKGQGVFLNEKLFF. The CDR3 DNA sequence: TGTGCCAGCAGCAAGGGACAGGGGGTTTTCCTAAATGAAAAACTGTTTTTT. The variable domain in full, completed from reference TRBV5-8 and TRBJ1-4, reads EAGVTQSPTHLIKTRGQQATLRCSPISGHTSVYWYQQALGLGLQFLLWYDEGEERNRGNFPPRFSGRQFPNYSSELNVNALELEDSALYLCASSKGQGVFLNEKLFFGSGTQLSVL.

V gene TRBV29-1 combines with J gene TRBJ1-4; 7 bases map to TRBD1. With V trimmed by 2 bases and J by 0 bases, 3 bases remained unmatched. The CDR3 runs to 15 residues. Germline V CDR1 and CDR2: SQVTM, ANQGSEA. DNA for the CDR3: TGCAGCGTTGAACAGGGGGGTCCAACTAATGAAAAACTGTTTTTT. Protein product: CSVEQGGPTNEKLFF. The entire variable domain, with the rest obtained from reference TRBV29-1 and TRBJ1-4, is as follows: SAVISQKPSRDICQRGTSLTIQCQVDSQVTMMFWYRQQPGQSLTLIATANQGSEATYESGFVIDKFPISRPNLTFSTLTVSNMSPEDSSIYLCSVEQGGPTNEKLFFGSGTQLSVL.

V and J are TRBV6-5 and TRBJ1-1; perhaps TRBD1 as D (6 bases). The V end was cut by 6 bases, the J end by 5 bases, with 16 bases between. In germline, CDR1 is MNHEY, CDR2 SVGAGI. This CDR3 has 14 amino acids. This chain's CDR3 is CASSKGQLGTEAFF. Here the CDR3 DNA reads TGTGCCAGCAGCAAAGGACAGCTGGGGACTGAAGCTTTCTTT.

The genes are TRBV29-1 and TRBJ2-7; the match to TRBD2 covers 7 bases. The V segment lost 6 bases and the J segment 5 bases; nucleotides outside the gene matches: 7. Germline V gene data show CDR1 as SQVTM and CDR2 as ANQGSEA. The CDR3 sequence is 12 residues long. This chain's CDR3 is CSVQGRGDEQYF. The CDR3 nucleotides read TGCAGCGTGCAGGGACGGGGGGACGAGCAGTACTTC.

V is TRBV18 and J is TRBJ2-7, with TRBD2 matching over 10 bases. J lost 2 bases, V lost 2 bases, and 12 bases had no gene match. Germline CDR1 is KGHSH and CDR2 is LQKENI. The CDR3 spans 18 residues. DNA of the CDR3: TGTGCCAGCTCACCATTCGGCGCGGGACTAGCGATAACCTACGAGCAGTACTTC. It yields the protein CASSPFGAGLAITYEQYF.

The rearrangement joins TRBV19 to TRBJ2-7; 7 bases line up with TRBD1. This CDR3 is 15 amino acids long. Trimming took 5 bases from V and 0 from J; bases not matched to a gene: 7. Germline assignment: CDR1 LNHDA and CDR2 SQIVND (reference sequence). CDR3 coding DNA: TGTGCCAGTAGTTCACGGACAGGTACCTCCTACGAGCAGTACTTC. Translation: CASSSRTGTSYEQYF.

J is TRBJ2-3 and V is TRBV2, with D perhaps matching TRBD2 (6 bases). Trimming removed 5 bases at V and 1 base at J, with 13 bases between. Germline-derived CDR1 and CDR2 are SNHLY and FYNNEI. The CDR3 runs to 15 residues. The chain's CDR3 is CASSRDLGGTDTQYF. The CDR3 nucleotides read TGTGCCAGCAGTCGGGACTTAGGCGGCACAGATACGCAGTATTTT.

The chain uses TRBV14 and TRBJ2-7; TRBD2 agrees at 10 bases. Trimming took 6 bases from V and 1 from J; bases not matched to a gene: 6. This CDR3 comprises 15 residues. The V gene's germline CDR1 is SGHDN and CDR2 FVKESK. This CDR3 reads CASRERGGASYEQYF. In DNA form, the CDR3 reads TGTGCCAGCAGGGAGCGGGGGGGCGCGTCCTACGAGCAGTACTTC.

The rearrangement uses TRBV28 and TRBJ2-7, with TRBD2 identical over 8 bases. The ends lost 6 bases at V and 4 bases at J; junction bases unmatched: 8. This CDR3 is 14 amino acids long. The germline V gene encodes CDR1 MDHEN and CDR2 SYDVKM. Written as DNA, the CDR3 is TGTGCCAGCAGAACTCCGGGAGGGTGGTACGAGCAGTACTTC. Translating it yields CASRTPGGWYEQYF.

The chain has TRBV6-6 and TRBJ1-1; 7 nucleotides match TRBD1. CDR3 size: 15 residues. J was trimmed by 2 bases and V by 6 bases; bases with no gene match: 9. CDR1 is MNHNY, CDR2 SVGAGI, per germline (reference sequence). The CDR3 DNA is TGTGCCAGCAGCAGAAGGACAGGAGGAAACACTGAAGCTTTCTTT. Translation: CASSRRTGGNTEAFF.

This chain joins TRBV7-3 and TRBJ2-5, with D perhaps matching TRBD1 (5 bases). The CDR3 has 12 amino acids. Germline V gives CDR1 SGHTA, CDR2 FQGTGA. With 5 bases removed from V and 7 bases from J, the gap between germline ends came to 11 bases. The CDR3, as DNA: TGTGCCAGCAGCCCTTTAAGGGGGACCCAGTACTTC. This sequence encodes CASSPLRGTQYF.

This rearrangement joins TRBV5-1 to TRBJ2-3; 12 bases line up with TRBD2. In germline, CDR1 is SGHRS, CDR2 YFSETQ. The CDR3 extends over 14 amino acids. Trimming cost V 7 bases and J 2 bases; bases outside gene matches: 2. The CDR3 DNA follows: TGCGCCAGCGGACTAGCGGGGATCACAGATACGCAGTATTTT. This translates into CASGLAGITDTQYF.

The chain employs TRBV6-2 or TRBV6-3 and TRBJ2-2; tentative D call: TRBD1 (6 bases). Trimming shortened V by 2 bases and J by 3 bases, and 7 bases separated the two germline ends. The CDR3 extends over 14 amino acids. CDR1 MNHEY and CDR2 SVGEGT come from the germline V gene. CDR3: CASSYAGDTGELFF. CDR3 nucleotide sequence: TGTGCCAGCAGTTACGCAGGGGACACCGGGGAGCTGTTTTTT.

This chain connects TRBV5-1 to TRBJ2-2; TRBD1 matches 9 bases. Trimming at V came to 5 bases and at J to 5 bases, leaving 4 bases not matched to a gene. Germline values: CDR1 SGHRS, CDR2 YFSETQ. There are 14 residues in the CDR3. CDR3 in amino acids: CASRETGGTGELFF. The CDR3, as DNA: TGCGCCAGCAGAGAGACAGGGGGTACCGGGGAGCTGTTTTTT.

J is TRBJ2-7 and V is TRBV11-2, with D hard to call. This CDR3 has 15 amino acids. V shed 4 bases and J shed 3 bases, with 16 bases lying between them. Germline loops: CDR1 SGHAT, CDR2 FQNNGV. The CDR3 DNA reads as TGTGCCAGCAGCTCCTTAAGCCCCACGGGCTACGAGCAGTACTTC. Its protein is CASSSLSPTGYEQYF.

This chain uses TRBV5-1 with TRBJ2-3, with TRBD1 identical over 9 bases. Germline V gene data show CDR1 as SGHRS and CDR2 as YFSETQ. V trimming: 0 bases; J trimming: 4 bases; junction bases outside the gene matches: 3. CDR3 length: 15 residues. This chain's CDR3 is CASSLGTGVADTQYF. The CDR3 bases are TGCGCCAGCAGCTTGGGGACAGGGGTGGCAGATACGCAGTATTTT.

V is TRBV5-1 and J is TRBJ2-3; 8 nucleotides agree with TRBD1. CDR3 length equals 16 residues. Germline assignment: CDR1 SGHRS and CDR2 YFSETQ. With V trimmed by 0 bases and J by 2 bases, 5 bases remained unmatched. The CDR3 loop is CASSLDRGSNTDTQYF. The DNA for the CDR3 is TGCGCCAGCAGCTTGGACAGGGGGAGCAACACAGATACGCAGTATTTT.